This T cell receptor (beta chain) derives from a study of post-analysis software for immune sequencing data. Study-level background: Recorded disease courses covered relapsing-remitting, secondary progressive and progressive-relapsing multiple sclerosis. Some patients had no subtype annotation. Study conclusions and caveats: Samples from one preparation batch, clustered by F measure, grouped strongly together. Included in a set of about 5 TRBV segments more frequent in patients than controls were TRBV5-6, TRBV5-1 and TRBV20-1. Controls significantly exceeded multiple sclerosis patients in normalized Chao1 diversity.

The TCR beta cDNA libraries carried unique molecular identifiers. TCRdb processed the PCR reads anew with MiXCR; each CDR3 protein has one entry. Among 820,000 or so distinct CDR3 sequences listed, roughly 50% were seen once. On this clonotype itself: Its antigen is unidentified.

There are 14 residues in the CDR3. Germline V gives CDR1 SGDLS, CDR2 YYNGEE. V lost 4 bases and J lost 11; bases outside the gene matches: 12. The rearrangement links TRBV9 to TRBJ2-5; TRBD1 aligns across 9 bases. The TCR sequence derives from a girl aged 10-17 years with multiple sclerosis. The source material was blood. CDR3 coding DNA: TGTGCCAGCAGCATCACCGGGACAGGGTTAGAGCAGTACTTC. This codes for CASSITGTGLEQYF. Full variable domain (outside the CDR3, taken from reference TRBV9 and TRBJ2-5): DSGVTQTPKHLITATGQRVTLRCSPRSGDLSVYWYQQSLDQGLQFLIQYYNGEERAKGNILERFSAQQFPDLHSELNLSSLELGDSALYFCASSITGTGLEQYFGPGTRLLVL.